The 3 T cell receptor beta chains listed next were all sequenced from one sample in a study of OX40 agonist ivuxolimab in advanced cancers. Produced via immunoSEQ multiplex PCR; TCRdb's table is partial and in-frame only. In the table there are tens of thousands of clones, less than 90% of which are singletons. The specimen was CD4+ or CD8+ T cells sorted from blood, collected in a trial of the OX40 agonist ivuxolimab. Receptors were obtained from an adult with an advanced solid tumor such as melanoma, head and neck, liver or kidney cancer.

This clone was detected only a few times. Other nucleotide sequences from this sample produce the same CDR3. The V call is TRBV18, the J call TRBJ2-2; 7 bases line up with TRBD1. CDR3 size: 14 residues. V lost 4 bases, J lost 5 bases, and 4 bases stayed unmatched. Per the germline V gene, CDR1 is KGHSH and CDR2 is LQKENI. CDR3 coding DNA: TGTGCCAGCTCACAGGGACAGACGACCGGGGAGCTGTTTTTT. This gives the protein CASSQGQTTGELFF.

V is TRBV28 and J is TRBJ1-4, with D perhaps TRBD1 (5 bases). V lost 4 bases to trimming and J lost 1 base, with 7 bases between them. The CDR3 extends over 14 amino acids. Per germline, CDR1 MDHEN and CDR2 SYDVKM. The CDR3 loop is CASSSQGTNEKLFF. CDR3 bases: TGTGCCAGCAGTTCCCAGGGAACTAATGAAAAACTGTTTTTT.

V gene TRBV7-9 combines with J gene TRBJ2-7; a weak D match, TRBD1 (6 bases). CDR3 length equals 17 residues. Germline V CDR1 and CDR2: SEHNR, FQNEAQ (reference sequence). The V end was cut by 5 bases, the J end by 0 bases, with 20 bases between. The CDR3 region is CASSGPDREPFSYEQYF. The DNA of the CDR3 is TGTGCCAGCAGCGGACCGGACAGAGAACCCTTCTCCTACGAGCAGTACTTC.